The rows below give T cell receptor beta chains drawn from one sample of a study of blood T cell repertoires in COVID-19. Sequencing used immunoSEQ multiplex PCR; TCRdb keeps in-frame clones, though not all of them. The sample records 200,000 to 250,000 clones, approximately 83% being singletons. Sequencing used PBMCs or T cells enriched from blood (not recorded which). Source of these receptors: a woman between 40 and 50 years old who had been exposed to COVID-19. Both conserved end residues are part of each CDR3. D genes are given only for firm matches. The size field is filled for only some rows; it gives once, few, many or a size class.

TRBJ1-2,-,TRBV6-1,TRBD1,CASSEGQGADYGYTF,TGTGCCAGCAGTGAGGGACAGGGGGCTGACTATGGCTACACCTTC
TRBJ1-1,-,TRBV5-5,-,CASSLVRGGNVNTEAFF,TGTGCCAGCAGCTTGGTACGGGGGGGCAACGTGAACACTGAAGCTTTCTTT
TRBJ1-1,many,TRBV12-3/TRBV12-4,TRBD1,CASSSGQGLAFF,TGTGCCAGCAGTTCGGGACAGGGTTTGGCTTTCTTT
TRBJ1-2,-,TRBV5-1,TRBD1,CASSSGTTGDYGYTF,TGCGCCAGCAGCTCCGGGACCACAGGGGACTATGGCTACACCTTC
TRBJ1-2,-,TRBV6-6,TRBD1,CASTAGQGLGYTF,TGTGCCAGCACCGCCGGACAGGGGCTTGGCTACACCTTC
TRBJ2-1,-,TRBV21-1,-,CATWTSGVHNEQFF,TGTGCCACCTGGACTAGCGGGGTTCACAATGAGCAGTTCTTC
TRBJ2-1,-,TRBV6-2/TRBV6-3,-,CASSYSTGMAYNEQFF,TGTGCCAGCAGTTACTCGACGGGGATGGCCTACAATGAGCAGTTCTTC
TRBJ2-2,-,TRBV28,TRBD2,CASSFWGGLLSDGELFF,TGTGCCAGCAGTTTTTGGGGGGGTCTTCTGTCAGACGGGGAGCTGTTTTTT
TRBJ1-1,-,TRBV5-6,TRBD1,CASSLQQGSSNTEAFF,TGTGCCAGCAGCTTACAACAGGGGTCGTCGAACACTGAAGCTTTCTTT
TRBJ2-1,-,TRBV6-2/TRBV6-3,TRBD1,CASSTRTGSFNEQFF,TGTGCCAGCAGTACCCGGACAGGGAGTTTCAATGAGCAGTTCTTC
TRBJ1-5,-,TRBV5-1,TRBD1,CASSLQGDGGQPQHF,TGCGCCAGCAGCTTGCAGGGGGACGGGGGTCAGCCCCAGCATTTT
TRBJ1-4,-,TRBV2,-,CASSFNEKLFF,TGTGCCAGCAGCTTTAATGAAAAACTGTTTTTT
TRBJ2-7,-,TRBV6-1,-,CASSEASGGSSYEQYF,TGTGCCAGCAGTGAAGCATCTGGGGGGTCCTCCTACGAGCAGTACTTC
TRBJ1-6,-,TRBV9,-,CASSAQVLNSPLHF,TGTGCCAGCAGCGCACAGGTCCTCAATTCACCCCTCCACTTT
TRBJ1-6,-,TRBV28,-,CASRGPGQSGSPLHF,TGTGCCAGCAGAGGCCCAGGGCAGTCTGGTTCACCCCTCCACTTT
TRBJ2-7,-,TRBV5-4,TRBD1,CASSLGQDYEQYF,TGTGCCAGCAGCTTAGGACAGGACTACGAGCAGTACTTC
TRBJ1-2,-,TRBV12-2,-,CASRSLGYTF,TGTGCAAGTCGCTCCTTGGGCTACACCTTC
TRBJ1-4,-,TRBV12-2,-,CASGRNGETGQGEKLFF,TGTGCAAGCGGACGAAATGGGGAGACGGGACAGGGTGAAAAACTGTTTTTT
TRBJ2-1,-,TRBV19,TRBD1,CASTGTGAVYEQFF,TGTGCCAGTACAGGGACAGGGGCGGTCTATGAGCAGTTCTTC
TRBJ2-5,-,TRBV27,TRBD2,CASSLGTIRQETQYF,TGTGCCAGCAGTTTGGGGACTATTCGCCAAGAGACCCAGTACTTC
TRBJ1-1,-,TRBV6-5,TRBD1,CASSYGTGGAEAFF,TGTGCCAGCAGTTACGGGACAGGGGGGGCTGAAGCTTTCTTT
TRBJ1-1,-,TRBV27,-,CASSFSRFIRGGTEAFF,TGTGCCAGCAGTTTCTCGAGGTTCATCAGGGGCGGGACTGAAGCTTTCTTT
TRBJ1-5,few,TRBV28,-,CASRNGQLYQPQHF,TGTGCCAGCCGAAATGGGCAGTTGTATCAGCCCCAGCATTTT
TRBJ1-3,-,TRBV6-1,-,CASSEQFGSGNTIYF,TGTGCCAGCAGTGAACAGTTTGGCTCTGGAAACACCATATATTTT
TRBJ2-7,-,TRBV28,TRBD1,CASASTGQGESVEQYF,TGTGCCAGCGCCTCCACGGGACAGGGGGAGTCGGTCGAGCAGTACTTC
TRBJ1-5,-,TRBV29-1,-,CSVVTDNSNQPQHF,TGCAGCGTTGTCACAGACAATAGCAATCAGCCCCAGCATTTT
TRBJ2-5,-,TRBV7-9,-,CASSPRGGETQYF,TGTGCCAGCAGCCCTAGGGGTGGGGAGACCCAGTACTTC
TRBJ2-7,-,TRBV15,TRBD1,CATSRDGTGVYEQYF,TGTGCCACCAGCAGAGACGGGACAGGGGTCTACGAGCAGTACTTC
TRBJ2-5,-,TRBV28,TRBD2,CAISGGPQETQYF,TGTGCCATCAGCGGGGGTCCGCAAGAGACCCAGTACTTC
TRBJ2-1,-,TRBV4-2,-,CASSHLVGGRYSYNEQFF,TGTGCCAGCAGCCATCTTGTTGGCGGGCGATACTCCTACAATGAGCAGTTCTTC
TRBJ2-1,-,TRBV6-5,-,CASSYVTSNEQFF,TGTGCCAGCAGTTACGTCACTAGCAATGAGCAGTTCTTC
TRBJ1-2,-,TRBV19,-,CASSMWDTSNYGYTF,TGTGCCAGTAGTATGTGGGACACCTCTAACTATGGCTACACCTTC
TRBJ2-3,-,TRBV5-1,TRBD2,CASSPGAGGASGTDTQYF,TGCGCCAGCAGCCCGGGAGCGGGGGGCGCCTCTGGCACAGATACGCAGTATTTT
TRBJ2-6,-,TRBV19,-,CASSMLRTSGANVLTF,TGTGCCAGTAGTATGCTTCGGACTTCTGGGGCCAACGTCCTGACTTTC
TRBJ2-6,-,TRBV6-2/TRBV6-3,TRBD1,CASSQVTGEAGANVLTF,TGTGCCAGCAGTCAGGTTACAGGGGAAGCAGGGGCCAACGTCCTGACTTTC
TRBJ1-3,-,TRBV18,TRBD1,CASSPPAGTGGNTIYF,TGTGCCAGCTCACCCCCTGCCGGGACAGGTGGAAACACCATATATTTT
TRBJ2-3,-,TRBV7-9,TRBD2,CASSLFPRLAGETDTQYF,TGTGCCAGCAGCTTATTCCCCCGACTAGCGGGGGAGACAGATACGCAGTATTTT
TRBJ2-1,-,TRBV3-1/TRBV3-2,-,CASSLGTLRGNEQFF,TGTGCCAGCAGCCTGGGGACTCTACGAGGGAATGAGCAGTTCTTC
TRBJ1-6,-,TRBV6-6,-,CASTGGGENSPLHF,TGTGCCAGCACGGGCGGGGGAGAGAATTCACCCCTCCACTTT
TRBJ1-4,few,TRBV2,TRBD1,CASTREGAGKLFF,TGTGCCAGCACCCGAGAGGGGGCTGGAAAACTGTTTTTT
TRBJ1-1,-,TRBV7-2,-,CASSLNMARGEAFF,TGTGCCAGCAGCTTAAATATGGCCCGAGGTGAAGCTTTCTTT
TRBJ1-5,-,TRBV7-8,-,CASSSRDLSRNQPQHF,TGTGCCAGCAGCTCGCGGGACCTATCTCGCAATCAGCCCCAGCATTTT
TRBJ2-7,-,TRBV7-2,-,CASSPNSYEQYF,TGTGCCAGCAGCCCCAACTCCTACGAGCAGTACTTC
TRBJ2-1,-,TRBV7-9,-,CASKRGYNEQFF,TGTGCCAGCAAACGGGGCTACAATGAGCAGTTCTTC
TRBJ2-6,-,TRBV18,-,CASSPPSNSGANVLTF,TGTGCCAGCTCACCACCGTCCAACTCTGGGGCCAACGTCCTGACTTTC
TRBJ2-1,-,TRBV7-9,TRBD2,CASSLALAGGFIDEQFF,TGTGCCAGCAGCTTAGCGCTAGCGGGGGGCTTTATCGATGAGCAGTTCTTC
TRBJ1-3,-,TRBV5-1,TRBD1,CASSLDDPTGGGNTIYF,TGCGCCAGCAGCTTGGATGACCCGACAGGGGGTGGAAACACCATATATTTT
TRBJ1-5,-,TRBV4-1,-,CASSQEAAGLQPQHF,TGCGCCAGCAGCCAAGAAGCGGCGGGACTTCAGCCCCAGCATTTT
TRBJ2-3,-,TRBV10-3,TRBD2,CAISGSGGHTDTQYF,TGTGCCATCAGTGGAAGCGGGGGGCACACAGATACGCAGTATTTT
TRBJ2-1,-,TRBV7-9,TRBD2,CASSRTSGRANEQFF,TGTGCCAGCAGCCGGACTAGCGGAAGGGCCAATGAGCAGTTCTTC
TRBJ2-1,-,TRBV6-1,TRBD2,CASSEHGGGANEQFF,TGTGCCAGCAGTGAACACGGCGGGGGGGCGAATGAGCAGTTCTTC
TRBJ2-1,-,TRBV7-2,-,CASSLFRNEQFF,TGTGCCAGCAGCTTATTTCGCAATGAGCAGTTCTTC
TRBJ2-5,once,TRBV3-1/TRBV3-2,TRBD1,CASSQTQGRETQYF,TGTGCCAGCAGCCAAACACAGGGGCGCGAGACCCAGTACTTC
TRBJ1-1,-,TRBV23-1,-,CASSQRREDTEAFF,TGCGCCAGCAGTCAGAGGAGGGAGGACACTGAAGCTTTCTTT
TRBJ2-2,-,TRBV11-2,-,CASSWYRGNTGELFF,TGTGCCAGCAGCTGGTACCGGGGAAACACCGGGGAGCTGTTTTTT
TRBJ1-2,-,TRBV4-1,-,CASSHGEGRAWDTYGYTF,TGCGCCAGCAGCCACGGAGAAGGCAGGGCCTGGGATACATATGGCTACACCTTC
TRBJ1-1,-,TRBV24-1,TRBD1,CATSDRDSEAFF,TGTGCCACCAGTGATCGGGACAGTGAAGCTTTCTTT
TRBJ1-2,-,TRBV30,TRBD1,CAWSFATGDNYGYTF,TGTGCCTGGAGTTTCGCCACAGGGGACAACTATGGCTACACCTTC
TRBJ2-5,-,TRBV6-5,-,CASNLEYQETQYF,TGTGCCAGCAATTTGGAGTACCAAGAGACCCAGTACTTC